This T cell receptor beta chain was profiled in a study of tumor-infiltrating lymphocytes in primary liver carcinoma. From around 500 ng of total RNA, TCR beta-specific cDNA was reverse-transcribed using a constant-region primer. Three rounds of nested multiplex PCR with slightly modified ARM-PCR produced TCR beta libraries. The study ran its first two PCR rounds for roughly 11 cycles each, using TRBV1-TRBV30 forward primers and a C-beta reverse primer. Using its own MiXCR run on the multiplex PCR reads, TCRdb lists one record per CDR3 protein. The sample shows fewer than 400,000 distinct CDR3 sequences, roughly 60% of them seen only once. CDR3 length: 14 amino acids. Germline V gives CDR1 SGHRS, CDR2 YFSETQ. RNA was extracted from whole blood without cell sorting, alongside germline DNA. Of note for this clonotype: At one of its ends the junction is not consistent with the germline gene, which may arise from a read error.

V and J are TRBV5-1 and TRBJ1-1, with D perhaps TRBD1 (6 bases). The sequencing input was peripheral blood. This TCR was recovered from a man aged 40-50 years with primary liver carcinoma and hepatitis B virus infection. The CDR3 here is CANSLQDRNTEAFF. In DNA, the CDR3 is TGCGCCAACAGCCTGCAGGACAGGAACACTGAAGCTTTCTTT.